The entry that follows covers one T cell receptor (beta chain) sequence. At one end the junction does not follow the germline gene, possibly because of a read error. The record originates from a study of blood T cell repertoires in COVID-19. Overall study context: From T cells, B-cell-depleted T cells, or PBMCs came the material, which was cDNA or gDNA.

From germline, CDR1 is MNHEY and CDR2 SVGEGT. This CDR3 is built from 11 residues. Generated by immunoSEQ multiplex PCR, the TCRdb table keeps only in-frame clones and is missing some. The table has roughly 150,000 clones, around 80% seen once. The chain is built from TRBV6-2 or TRBV6-3 and TRBJ2-5; D remains unclear. The sample taken for sequencing was peripheral blood. The sequence was obtained from a woman aged 45 to 65 with acute or convalescent COVID-19. CDR3 sequence (DNA): TGTGCCAGCAGTTTCTCAGAGACTCAGTACTTC. Its translation is CASSFSETQYF.